This TCR beta chain was sequenced in a study of T cells after yellow fever vaccination. Whole-study findings and limits: The booster response re-showed most primary clones: 96% CD4, about 89% CD8. Although the secondary response was weaker, it peaked faster, at day 5 versus 15.

There are a few counts of this clonotype. Its antigen is still unknown. Germline V gene data show CDR1 as SNHLY and CDR2 as FYNNEI. This CDR3 contains 14 residues. V lost 7 bases to trimming and J lost 3 bases, with 15 bases between them. MiXCR was run by TCRdb on the 5' RACE reads, yielding one entry per CDR3 protein. The sample includes around 250,000 distinct CDR3 sequences, 6.9% of them seen just once. This sample comprised CD4+ T cells sorted from PBMCs, obtained 15 days after the yellow fever booster vaccination. The chain employs TRBV2 and TRBJ1-1, with D maybe TRBD1 (5 bases). The receptor comes from a man aged 25-40 years who received the YFV17D yellow fever vaccine. CDR3 in DNA: TGTGCCAGCACCATGAATGGGGGTCACACTGAAGCTTTCTTT. The encoded protein is CASTMNGGHTEAFF.